A single sample gave rise to the 18 T cell receptor beta chains below, sequenced in a study of technical replicates of blood from several donors. Profiling relied on immunoSEQ multiplex PCR, and the TCRdb table lists in-frame clones only, not all of them. The sample consists of about 74,000 clones, more than 90% of them appearing once. The specimen sequenced was T cells isolated from PBMCs. The receptor source for this set is a human donor in good health.

The chain carries TRBV10-1 and TRBJ2-1; D gene uncertain. The germline gives CDR1 WNHNN, CDR2 SYGVQD (reference sequence). This CDR3 spans 15 amino acids. V was trimmed by 0 bases and J by 3 bases, leaving 9 bases between them. CDR3 loop: CASSESTPGYNEQFF. CDR3 nucleotides: TGCGCCAGCAGTGAGTCGACTCCTGGCTACAATGAGCAGTTCTTC.

The V and J genes are TRBV11-3 and TRBJ2-2; 8 nucleotides match TRBD2. Germline values: CDR1 SGHNT, CDR2 YENEEA. This CDR3 contains 14 residues. Trimming took 3 bases from V and 7 from J; bases not matched to a gene: 4. The CDR3 nucleotides are TGTGCCAGCAGCTTGGGCGGGAGGAACGGGGAGCTGTTTTTT. It yields the protein CASSLGGRNGELFF.

The count of this clone is one. The CDR3 loop is CASSAVGQGRSEKLFF. The CDR3 DNA reads TGTGCCAGCAGCGCAGTCGGACAGGGGAGGTCTGAAAAACTGTTTTTT. The J gene is TRBJ1-4, the V gene TRBV7-9; the match to TRBD1 covers 9 bases. V shed 5 bases, J shed 7 bases, and the junction held 11 bases outside the gene matches. Germline CDR1 SEHNR, CDR2 FQNEAQ (reference sequence). The CDR3 consists of 16 residues.

The rearrangement links TRBV6-5 to TRBJ1-2; possibly TRBD1 for D (6 bases). Germline assignment: CDR1 MNHEY and CDR2 SVGAGI. The CDR3 has 14 residues. The V and J ends lost 5 bases and 0 bases respectively, with 10 bases between them. CDR3 sequence (DNA): TGTGCCAGCAGTACAGGGACTACTAACTATGGCTACACCTTC. Translation: CASSTGTTNYGYTF.

The V call is TRBV4-1, the J call TRBJ2-3; TRBD2 agrees at 12 bases. Germline CDR1 MGHRA, CDR2 YSYEKL. This CDR3 has 17 residues. The V segment lost 1 base and the J segment 1 base; nucleotides outside the gene matches: 3. The CDR3 nucleotides are TGCGCCAGCAGCCAAGGACTAGCGGGAGTGGGCACAGATACGCAGTATTTT. It is translated as CASSQGLAGVGTDTQYF.

The V and J genes are TRBV2 and TRBJ2-2; no definite D call. V was clipped by 3 bases and J by 8 bases, with 7 bases between them. The CDR3 is 12 amino acids. Germline V CDR1 and CDR2: SNHLY, FYNNEI. The CDR3 DNA reads as TGTGCCAGCAGTGATGTATCTGGGGAGCTGTTTTTT. It specifies CASSDVSGELFF.

The V gene is TRBV7-9, the J gene TRBJ2-7; D gene ambiguous. The CDR3 runs 12 residues. Germline assignment: CDR1 SEHNR and CDR2 FQNEAQ (reference sequence). V was shortened by 5 bases and J by 2 bases, with 7 bases between the two germline ends. CDR3 DNA sequence: TGTGCCAGCAGCCAGAAGACCTACGAGCAGTACTTC. Amino acid sequence: CASSQKTYEQYF.

V usage is TRBV2 and J usage is TRBJ1-4, with 10 bases matching TRBD1. The CDR3 sequence is 17 residues long. Germline CDR1 is SNHLY and CDR2 is FYNNEI. V shed 5 bases, J shed 0 bases, and the junction held 6 bases outside the gene matches. CDR3 amino acids: CASSKRQGASTNEKLFF. CDR3 nucleotide sequence: TGTGCCAGCAGTAAGCGACAGGGGGCCTCAACTAATGAAAAACTGTTTTTT.

The chain carries TRBV6-5 and TRBJ1-1; the match to TRBD1 covers 12 bases. Germline values: CDR1 MNHEY, CDR2 SVGAGI. The CDR3 is 14 residues long. The trim removed 6 bases at V and 10 bases at J, leaving 9 bases unmatched. The CDR3 DNA sequence: TGTGCCAGCAGAAACACCGGGACAGGGGGCATAGCTTTCTTT. Translated, it gives CASRNTGTGGIAFF.

The chain carries TRBV20-1 and TRBJ1-3; D not certain. The CDR3 sequence is 11 residues long. Germline CDR1 and CDR2: DFQATT and SNEGSKA (reference sequence). Trimming took 5 bases from V and 6 from J, leaving 8 bases between them. CDR3 loop: CSAPITNTIYF. The CDR3 DNA follows: TGCAGTGCTCCTATTACAAACACCATATATTTT.

For this clone: At one of its ends the junction is not consistent with the germline gene, which may arise from a read error. This rearrangement joins TRBV7-7 to TRBJ2-3; TRBD2 matches 11 bases. The CDR3 runs to 18 residues. The germline gives CDR1 SSHAT, CDR2 FNYEAQ (reference sequence). The CDR3 DNA sequence: TGTGCTAGCAGCTTAGGATTGACTAGCGGGATCCCCACAGATACGCAGTATTTT. Translated: CASSLGLTSGIPTDTQYF.

The chain uses TRBV7-8 and TRBJ2-3; TRBD2 agrees at 9 bases. After removal of 3 bases from V and 6 bases from J, the junction contained 4 bases not matched to a gene. Germline CDR1 SGHVS, CDR2 FQNEAQ. The length of the CDR3 is 14 residues. Here the CDR3 DNA reads TGTGCCAGCAGCTTGATAGCGGGAGCGGATACGCAGTATTTT. It is translated as CASSLIAGADTQYF.

V gene TRBV5-1 combines with J gene TRBJ2-1; 7 bases line up with TRBD1. This CDR3 spans 15 amino acids. Germline CDR1 is SGHRS and CDR2 is YFSETQ. Trimming cost V 0 bases and J 2 bases; bases outside gene matches: 2. Here the CDR3 reads CASSLVQGTYNEQFF. As DNA, the CDR3 is TGCGCCAGCAGCTTGGTACAGGGGACCTACAATGAGCAGTTCTTC.

This rearrangement joins TRBV14 to TRBJ2-3; TRBD2 aligns across 11 bases. The V gene end was trimmed by 0 bases and the J gene end by 4 bases; junction bases not matched to a gene: 6. Germline V gene lookup returns CDR1 SGHDN and CDR2 FVKESK. The CDR3 covers 17 residues. The CDR3 spells CASSQELAGVGSDTQYF. The CDR3 coding sequence is TGTGCCAGCAGCCAAGAACTAGCGGGAGTCGGGTCAGATACGCAGTATTTT.

The chain carries TRBV6-4 and TRBJ2-1; D is unclear. V gave up 0 bases and J gave up 0 bases, with 6 bases separating them. Germline assignment: CDR1 MRHNA and CDR2 SNTAGT. This CDR3 contains 15 residues. The CDR3 sequence: CASSDSASSYNEQFF. The CDR3 region has the DNA TGTGCCAGCAGTGACTCGGCAAGCTCCTACAATGAGCAGTTCTTC.

The V and J genes are TRBV6-1 and TRBJ2-5, with 7 bases matching TRBD2. The V segment lost 3 bases and the J segment 5 bases; nucleotides outside the gene matches: 6. CDR1 MNHNS and CDR2 SASEGT come from the germline V gene. There are 14 residues in the CDR3. This CDR3 is CASSDVAGEETQYF. In DNA, the CDR3 is TGTGCCAGCAGTGATGTGGCGGGGGAGGAGACCCAGTACTTC.

The rearrangement links TRBV18 to TRBJ1-2, with D possibly matching TRBD1 (6 bases). Germline V lookup: CDR1 KGHSH, CDR2 LQKENI. The CDR3 loop spans 13 amino acids. The V end lost 3 bases, the J end lost 3 bases, and 8 bases lay between the germline ends. CDR3 amino acids: CASSPGGDYGYTF. In DNA form, the CDR3 reads TGTGCCAGCTCACCTGGGGGCGACTATGGCTACACCTTC.

V gene TRBV30 combines with J gene TRBJ1-2; maybe TRBD1 (6 bases). Trimming removed 0 bases at V and 0 bases at J, with 23 bases between. Germline V lookup: CDR1 GTSNPN, CDR2 SVGIG (reference sequence). This CDR3 is built from 19 residues. CDR3 residues: CAWSVVQGLSPLANYGYTF. The CDR3 region has the DNA TGTGCCTGGAGTGTAGTACAGGGCCTAAGCCCCCTAGCTAACTATGGCTACACCTTC.